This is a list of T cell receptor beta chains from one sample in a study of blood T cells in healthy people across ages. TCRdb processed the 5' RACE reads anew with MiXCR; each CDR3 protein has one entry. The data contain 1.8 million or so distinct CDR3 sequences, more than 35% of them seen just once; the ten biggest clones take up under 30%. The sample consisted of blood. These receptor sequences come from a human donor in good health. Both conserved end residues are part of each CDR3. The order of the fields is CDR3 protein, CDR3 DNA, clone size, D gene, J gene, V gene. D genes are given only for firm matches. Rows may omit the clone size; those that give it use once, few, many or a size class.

CDR3: CASSSGVAGGLTDTQYF
DNA: TGTGCCAGCAGCTCTGGCGTAGCGGGGGGCCTCACAGATACGCAGTATTTT
size: once
D: TRBD2
J: TRBJ2-3
V: TRBV5-5

CDR3: CASSFGGWGASYNEQFF
DNA: TGTGCCAGCAGTTTTGGGGGGTGGGGGGCATCCTACAATGAGCAGTTCTTC
size: .
D: .
J: TRBJ2-1
V: TRBV12-3/TRBV12-4

CDR3: CASSLDTAVSYNSPLHF
DNA: TGTGCCAGCAGCTTAGATACGGCGGTCTCCTATAATTCACCCCTCCACTTT
size: .
D: .
J: TRBJ1-6
V: TRBV7-2

CDR3: CASSLTSGGGYTF
DNA: TGTGCCAGCAGCTTAACTTCAGGGGGGGGCTACACCTTC
size: few
D: TRBD1
J: TRBJ1-2
V: TRBV7-3

CDR3: CASRLTDAEYF
DNA: TGTGCCAGCAGGCTCACAGATGCGGAATATTTT
size: .
D: .
J: TRBJ2-3
V: TRBV12-3/TRBV12-4

CDR3: CASSPDREQEQYF
DNA: TGTGCCAGCTCACCGGACAGGGAACAAGAGCAGTACTTC
size: .
D: TRBD1
J: TRBJ2-5
V: TRBV18

CDR3: CSVGRPQIRCANQPQHF
DNA: TGCAGCGTTGGACGACCCCAAATAAGATGTGCCAATCAGCCCCAGCATTTT
size: .
D: .
J: TRBJ1-5
V: TRBV29-1

CDR3: CASSQGLWFGYTF
DNA: TGTGCCAGCAGCCAGGGGCTTTGGTTTGGCTACACCTTC
size: .
D: .
J: TRBJ1-2
V: TRBV7-2

CDR3: CASSQDLASDTQYF
DNA: TGCGCCAGCAGCCAAGATCTAGCTTCCGATACGCAGTATTTT
size: few
D: .
J: TRBJ2-3
V: TRBV4-3

CDR3: CSAGTPIDEQFF
DNA: TGCAGCGCCGGGACTCCCATCGATGAGCAGTTCTTC
size: few
D: .
J: TRBJ2-1
V: TRBV29-1

CDR3: CASSQEWTYTGELFF
DNA: TGTGCCAGCAGCCAAGAATGGACTTACACCGGGGAGCTGTTTTTT
size: few
D: .
J: TRBJ2-2
V: TRBV4-2

CDR3: CASSLEGGMETQYF
DNA: TGTGCCAGCAGCCTCGAGGGGGGGATGGAGACCCAGTACTTC
size: few
D: .
J: TRBJ2-5
V: TRBV4-2

CDR3: CASSQSPSSYEQYF
DNA: TGTGCCAGCAGCCAAAGCCCTAGCTCCTACGAGCAGTACTTC
size: few
D: .
J: TRBJ2-7
V: TRBV7-2

CDR3: CASSLGNLRDTEAFF
DNA: TGTGCCAGCAGCTTGGGTAACCTCCGAGACACTGAAGCTTTCTTT
size: .
D: .
J: TRBJ1-1
V: TRBV5-6

CDR3: CVSSLIGTDTQYF
DNA: TGTGTCAGCAGCTTAATTGGTACGGATACGCAGTATTTT
size: .
D: .
J: TRBJ2-3
V: TRBV5-5

CDR3: CASSPETGLNHEQYF
DNA: TGTGCCAGCTCACCGGAGACAGGGTTAAACCACGAGCAGTACTTC
size: .
D: TRBD1
J: TRBJ2-7
V: TRBV18

CDR3: CASSSDHNEQFF
DNA: TGCGCCAGCAGCTCCGACCACAATGAGCAGTTCTTC
size: many
D: .
J: TRBJ2-1
V: TRBV5-1

CDR3: CAISGNLGSSTDTQYF
DNA: TGTGCCATCAGTGGAAATTTGGGTTCCAGCACAGATACGCAGTATTTT
size: .
D: .
J: TRBJ2-3
V: TRBV10-3

CDR3: CASSLTSGTGVYEQYF
DNA: TGTGCCAGCAGCTTGACCTCCGGGACAGGGGTTTACGAGCAGTACTTC
size: .
D: TRBD1
J: TRBJ2-7
V: TRBV5-5

CDR3: CASRSSGAPYGYTF
DNA: TGTGCCAGCAGGTCCAGTGGGGCCCCCTATGGCTACACCTTC
size: .
D: .
J: TRBJ1-2
V: TRBV12-3/TRBV12-4